These 6 T cell receptor beta chains came from one sample sequenced in a study of T cells expressing NK-cell markers (dated by TCRdb to about 2020). The protocol used for the library was 5' RACE. Sequenced on an Illumina HiSeq 2000. The reads underwent TCRdb reprocessing, giving one record for each CDR3 protein sequence and no DNA. The table of this sample itemizes 550,000 or so distinct CDR3 sequences. The biggest ten clones account for roughly 3.5% of the sample. Sequencing was done on a sample of blood T cells: a sorted CD56 or NKG2C T cell subset, CD4+ or CD8+ T cells, or bulk PBMC T cells (not recorded which). Receptors were obtained from a man aged 18 to 29 in good health. Donor details come from another sample of the same person, matched by shared clones.

The chain couples TRBV7-9 to TRBJ2-7; TCRdb's D call of TRBD2 is untestable without DNA. The CDR3 totals 18 residues. Germline V lookup: CDR1 SEHNR, CDR2 FQNEAQ (reference sequence). The CDR3 is CASSLVGGELLADYEQYF.

This chain joins TRBV29-1 and TRBJ2-5. Germline V gene sequence: CDR1 SQVTM, CDR2 ANQGSEA. CDR3 length: 13 residues. CDR3 residues: CSVGDTNRETQYF. Based on the CDR3 plus reference TRBV29-1 and TRBJ2-5, the full variable domain is SAVISQKPSRDICQRGTSLTIQCQVDSQVTMMFWYRQQPGQSLTLIATANQGSEATYESGFVIDKFPISRPNLTFSTLTVSNMSPEDSSIYLCSVGDTNRETQYFGPGTRLLVL.

V is TRBV24-1 and J is TRBJ2-1; the D call from TCRdb, TRBD1, cannot be confirmed without DNA. Germline V gene data show CDR1 as KGHDR and CDR2 as SFDVKD. This CDR3 has 14 residues. The CDR3 loop reads CATSGPGVYNEQFF.

The J gene is TRBJ1-1, the V gene TRBV5-1. The CDR3 has 15 amino acids. The V gene's germline CDR1 is SGHRS and CDR2 YFSETQ. The CDR3 loop is CASSPTARTDTEAFF.

The chain is built from TRBV9 and TRBJ1-1. The CDR3 length is 15 residues. In germline, CDR1 is SGDLS, CDR2 YYNGEE. The CDR3 here is CASSQKVMWNTEAFF.

This chain links TRBV7-9 with TRBJ2-2; TCRdb's D call of TRBD1 is untestable without DNA. Germline V gene lookup returns CDR1 SEHNR and CDR2 FQNEAQ (reference sequence). The CDR3 runs to 17 residues. The CDR3 loop reads CASKRRDALDLAGELFF.